These T cell receptor beta chains were read from a single sample in a study of CD8+ T cells in alopecia areata. Sequencing was performed with immunoSEQ multiplex PCR; in TCRdb, only in-frame clones are kept and a portion is missing. The sample consists of about 150,000 clones, 50% to 60% of them appearing once. Sequenced input: CD4+ T cells sorted from blood. The receptors come from a human donor in good health. Both conserved end residues are part of each CDR3. The order of the fields is V gene, D gene, clone size, J gene, CDR3 DNA, CDR3 protein. A D gene is named only where the DNA matches it firmly. Clone size is stated in some rows and not others, as once, few, many or a class when expanded.

v_call: TRBV25-1
d_call: -
clone_size: -
j_call: TRBJ2-1
cdr3_nt: TGTGCCAGCAGTGATGTGGGGGGCCGAAATTACAATGAGCAGTTCTTC
cdr3_aa: CASSDVGGRNYNEQFF

v_call: TRBV29-1
d_call: -
clone_size: few
j_call: TRBJ2-5
cdr3_nt: TGCAGCGTTGAGGGCCAAGCCCAAGAGACCCAGTACTTC
cdr3_aa: CSVEGQAQETQYF

v_call: TRBV18
d_call: -
clone_size: -
j_call: TRBJ2-7
cdr3_nt: TGTGCCAGCTCACCTTTCCCCTCCCTCGGCTACGAGCAGTACTTC
cdr3_aa: CASSPFPSLGYEQYF

v_call: TRBV5-1
d_call: TRBD2
clone_size: -
j_call: TRBJ2-7
cdr3_nt: TGCGCCAGCAGCCAGGGACTAGCCGTCGTCGAGCAGTACTTC
cdr3_aa: CASSQGLAVVEQYF

v_call: TRBV5-1
d_call: -
clone_size: -
j_call: TRBJ1-5
cdr3_nt: TGCGCCAGCAGCTCAGGAGCAAATCAGCCCCAGCATTTT
cdr3_aa: CASSSGANQPQHF

v_call: TRBV25-1
d_call: TRBD1
clone_size: -
j_call: TRBJ2-7
cdr3_nt: TGTGCCAGCAGCACCCCGGACAGGGACTACGAGCAGTACTTC
cdr3_aa: CASSTPDRDYEQYF

v_call: TRBV29-1
d_call: -
clone_size: once
j_call: TRBJ2-6
cdr3_nt: TGCAGCGTATCCGGGGGGCGTAGCTCTGGGGCCAACGTCCTGACTTTC
cdr3_aa: CSVSGGRSSGANVLTF

v_call: TRBV6-6
d_call: -
clone_size: -
j_call: TRBJ2-7
cdr3_nt: TGTGCCAGCAGTTACGTCGGCGAGCAGTACTTC
cdr3_aa: CASSYVGEQYF

v_call: TRBV5-6
d_call: -
clone_size: few
j_call: TRBJ2-7
cdr3_nt: TGTGCCAGCAGCTTGTTTTCCTACGAGCAGTACTTC
cdr3_aa: CASSLFSYEQYF

v_call: TRBV30
d_call: TRBD1
clone_size: -
j_call: TRBJ1-4
cdr3_nt: TGTGCCTGGAGGACAGGGGCGACTAATGAAAAACTGTTTTTT
cdr3_aa: CAWRTGATNEKLFF